The T cell receptor beta chain under discussion was sequenced for a study of OX40 agonist ivuxolimab in advanced cancers. Germline V CDR1 and CDR2: ENHRY, SYGVKD. Trimming removed 10 bases from V and 15 bases from J; junction bases left unmatched: 18. The CDR3 has 14 residues. Assay: immunoSEQ multiplex PCR; the TCRdb copy retains only in-frame clones and omits some. There are about 70,000 clones in the sample; 75% to 90% occur only once, and around 2.7% lies in the top ten. This receptor was identified in an adult with an advanced solid tumor such as melanoma, head and neck, liver or kidney cancer. The chain is built from TRBV10-3 and TRBJ2-1, with TRBD2 matching over 10 bases. Sequenced material: CD4+ or CD8+ T cells sorted from blood, taken in a trial of the OX40 agonist ivuxolimab. CDR3 sequence: CATGTGTSAYSLFF. CDR3 sequence (DNA): TGTGCCACAGGAACCGGGACTAGCGCCTACTCGCTGTTCTTC.